The next 19 T cell receptor beta chains were all read from a single sample in a study of CD8 T cells in Susac syndrome. The RNA input was about 0.45 to 1 ug, and it was reverse transcribed with random hexamers. TCRdb independently ran MiXCR on the immunoSEQ multiplex PCR reads; one entry per CDR3 protein. This sample has under 150,000 distinct CDR3 sequences, with under 95% found just once. Sequenced: CD8+ T cells from PBMCs. The receptor source for this set is a human donor with multiple sclerosis.

Here the CDR3 reads CASSRTATNEKLFF. DNA for the CDR3: TGTGCCAGCAGCCGGACAGCAACTAATGAAAAACTGTTTTTT. V is TRBV7-9 and J is TRBJ1-4; tentatively, D is TRBD1 (6 bases). Germline values: CDR1 SEHNR, CDR2 FQNEAQ (reference sequence). Trimming stripped 5 bases from V and 0 bases from J, with 7 bases between. CDR3 length: 14 residues.

The J gene is TRBJ2-6, the V gene TRBV27, with no clear D. CDR3 size: 13 residues. V shed 4 bases and J shed 4 bases, with 5 bases lying between them. The germline V gene has CDR1 MNHEY and CDR2 SMNVEV (reference sequence). The chain's CDR3 is CASSWAGANVLTF. The CDR3 DNA follows: TGTGCCAGCAGTTGGGCCGGGGCCAACGTCCTGACTTTC.

The V call is TRBV13, the J call TRBJ1-1; D not resolved. Between the trimmed V and J ends, which lost 4 bases and 0 bases, there was a span of 12 bases. This CDR3 region has 15 residues. Germline-derived CDR1 and CDR2 are PRHDT and FYEKMQ (reference sequence). In nucleotides, the CDR3 is TGTGCCAGCAGCTCACAGCTTCTCATGAACACTGAAGCTTTCTTT. Residues: CASSSQLLMNTEAFF. Full variable domain (remainder filled in from reference TRBV13 and TRBJ1-1): AAGVIQSPRHLIKEKRETATLKCYPIPRHDTVYWYQQGPGQDPQFLISFYEKMQSDKGSIPDRFSAQQFSDYHSELNMSSLELGDSALYFCASSSQLLMNTEAFFGQGTRLTVV.

The rearrangement joins TRBV27 to TRBJ1-2; D not resolved. The V and J ends lost 4 bases and 4 bases respectively, with 10 bases between them. Germline V gives CDR1 MNHEY, CDR2 SMNVEV (reference sequence). CDR3 length: 13 amino acids. In DNA, the CDR3 is TGTGCCAGCAGTTACGGAGTGGCCTATGGCTACACCTTC. Its translation is CASSYGVAYGYTF.

This clonotype was observed a single time. The chain is built from TRBV4-3 and TRBJ1-1; 9 bases match TRBD1. CDR1 and CDR2 (germline): LGHNA, YSLEER. The CDR3 spans 16 residues. V dropped 1 base and J dropped 7; count of bases not matched to a gene: 10. CDR3 loop: CASSQGWRDREDEAFF. The CDR3 nucleotides are TGCGCCAGCAGCCAAGGGTGGAGGGACAGGGAGGATGAAGCTTTCTTT.

This rearrangement joins TRBV9 to TRBJ2-2; perhaps TRBD2 as D (5 bases). The length of the CDR3 is 15 residues. Looked up from germline, CDR1 is SGDLS and CDR2 is YYNGEE. Trimming removed 0 bases from V and 7 bases from J, with 13 bases in between. The CDR3 DNA is TGTGCCAGCAGCGTAGATGGACTCTACATCGGGGAGCTGTTTTTT. It is translated as CASSVDGLYIGELFF.

The V call is TRBV7-9, the J call TRBJ2-1; no firm D call. This CDR3 is built from 13 residues. V was cut by 0 bases and J by 15 bases, with 15 bases left in between. The germline V gene has CDR1 SEHNR and CDR2 FQNEAQ (reference sequence). CDR3 nucleotides: TGTGCCAGCAGCTTAGCCACGGCCTCCATTCCGTTCTTC. Residues: CASSLATASIPFF.

The gene calls are TRBV19 and TRBJ2-1; TRBD2 aligns across 11 bases. CDR1 and CDR2 (germline): LNHDA, SQIVND (reference sequence). The J segment lost 2 bases and the V segment lost 6 bases, leaving 3 bases of the junction unmatched. This CDR3 has 15 amino acids. The chain's CDR3 is CASRLAGGPYNEQFF. CDR3 in DNA: TGTGCCAGTAGATTAGCGGGAGGGCCCTACAATGAGCAGTTCTTC.

A single count supports this clonotype. V and J are TRBV5-1 and TRBJ2-1; D is ambiguous. Germline assignment: CDR1 SGHRS and CDR2 YFSETQ. The ends were cut back, 5 bases at V and 8 bases at J, with 20 bases in the middle. CDR3 length equals 15 residues. This CDR3 is CASRLSGYPRDEQFF. In DNA, the CDR3 is TGCGCCAGCAGGCTCTCGGGTTATCCAAGGGATGAGCAGTTCTTC. Full variable domain (remainder filled in from reference TRBV5-1 and TRBJ2-1): KAGVTQTPRYLIKTRGQQVTLSCSPISGHRSVSWYQQTPGQGLQFLFEYFSETQRNKGNFPGRFSGRQFSNSRSEMNVSTLELGDSALYLCASRLSGYPRDEQFFGPGTRLTVL.

The count of this clonotype is one. This chain links TRBV30 with TRBJ1-1; no clear D. V shed 0 bases and J shed 7 bases, with 6 bases lying between them. The CDR3 is 11 residues long. CDR1 GTSNPN and CDR2 SVGIG come from the germline V gene (reference sequence). Here the CDR3 DNA reads TGTGCCTGGAGTGTAGGTGGTGAAGCTTTCTTT. It codes for CAWSVGGEAFF.

J is TRBJ2-3 and V is TRBV15; 10 positions match TRBD1. The CDR3 has 17 residues. From germline, CDR1 is LNHNV and CDR2 YYDKDF (reference sequence). J was trimmed by 2 bases and V by 0 bases; bases with no gene match: 5. CDR3 residues: CATSRDRGTGVTDTQYF. CDR3 DNA sequence: TGTGCCACCAGCAGAGACCGTGGGACAGGGGTCACAGATACGCAGTATTTT.

The chain has TRBV14 and TRBJ2-3, with D perhaps TRBD2 (5 bases). From germline, CDR1 is SGHDN and CDR2 FVKESK. The length of the CDR3 is 15 residues. V gave up 7 bases and J gave up 2 bases, with 16 bases separating them. The CDR3 spells CASTRGAGSTDTQYF. CDR3 DNA sequence: TGTGCCAGCACCAGAGGTGCGGGTTCCACAGATACGCAGTATTTT.

This chain connects TRBV15 to TRBJ1-4; tentative D call: TRBD1 (5 bases). V dropped 0 bases and J dropped 8 bases, with 13 bases sitting between them. The germline CDR1 and CDR2 sequences are LNHNV and YYDKDF (reference sequence). This CDR3 is 15 amino acids long. The CDR3 nucleotides are TGTGCCACCAGCAGAGATCGGGGGTTTAAGGAAAAACTGTTTTTT. Its protein product is CATSRDRGFKEKLFF.

This chain connects TRBV7-9 to TRBJ2-7; D unclear. Germline V gene sequence: CDR1 SEHNR, CDR2 FQNEAQ (reference sequence). The CDR3 has 14 residues. V shed 4 bases and J shed 7 bases, with 17 bases lying between them. The CDR3 region has the DNA TGTGCCAGCAGCTCCTATAACAACCCTCGGGAGCAGTACTTC. It is translated as CASSSYNNPREQYF.

The chain joins TRBV28 to TRBJ2-7, with 7 bases that match TRBD2. The germline V gene encodes CDR1 MDHEN and CDR2 SYDVKM. CDR3 length equals 15 residues. V trimming: 7 bases; J trimming: 6 bases; junction bases outside the gene matches: 15. In DNA, the CDR3 is TGTGCCAGCAACACCAGGCAGGGAGGGGATGGCGAGCAGTACTTC. Translating gives CASNTRQGGDGEQYF.

V and J are TRBV6-5 and TRBJ1-2; D gene unclear. The CDR3 is 14 amino acids. V shed 7 bases and J shed 3 bases, with 15 bases lying between them. Germline lookup yields CDR1 MNHEY and CDR2 SVGAGI. CDR3: CASTPGGTHYGYTF. The CDR3 DNA is TGTGCCAGCACCCCGGGCGGTACCCACTATGGCTACACCTTC.

The CDR3 loop is CASSQSPSGSKSYNEQFF. The DNA of the CDR3 is TGCGCCAGCAGTCAATCTCCTAGCGGGAGTAAATCCTACAATGAGCAGTTCTTC. The rearrangement joins TRBV23-1 to TRBJ2-1; TRBD2 matches at 10 bases. TRBV23-1 qualifies as an ORF whose function is uncertain. The CDR3 has 18 amino acids. Trimming removed 0 bases from V and 1 base from J; junction bases left unmatched: 6.

The chain uses TRBV7-3 and TRBJ2-2; TRBD1 might be the D (5 bases). V lost 4 bases to trimming and J lost 2 bases, with 11 bases between them. Germline values: CDR1 SGHTA, CDR2 FQGTGA. The CDR3 has 15 residues. The CDR3 bases are TGTGCCAGCAGCTCCTGGGGCGGCAACACCGGGGAGCTGTTTTTT. Protein: CASSSWGGNTGELFF.

V usage is TRBV13 and J usage is TRBJ2-6; 7 bases match TRBD1. The germline V gene has CDR1 PRHDT and CDR2 FYEKMQ (reference sequence). Losses at the gene ends were 4 bases for V and 3 bases for J; bases not matched to a gene: 12. This CDR3 region has 18 residues. The CDR3 nucleotides are TGTGCCAGCAGCTCTCGCTGGGACAGTTCTATTGGGGCCAACGTCCTGACTTTC. Its protein product is CASSSRWDSSIGANVLTF.